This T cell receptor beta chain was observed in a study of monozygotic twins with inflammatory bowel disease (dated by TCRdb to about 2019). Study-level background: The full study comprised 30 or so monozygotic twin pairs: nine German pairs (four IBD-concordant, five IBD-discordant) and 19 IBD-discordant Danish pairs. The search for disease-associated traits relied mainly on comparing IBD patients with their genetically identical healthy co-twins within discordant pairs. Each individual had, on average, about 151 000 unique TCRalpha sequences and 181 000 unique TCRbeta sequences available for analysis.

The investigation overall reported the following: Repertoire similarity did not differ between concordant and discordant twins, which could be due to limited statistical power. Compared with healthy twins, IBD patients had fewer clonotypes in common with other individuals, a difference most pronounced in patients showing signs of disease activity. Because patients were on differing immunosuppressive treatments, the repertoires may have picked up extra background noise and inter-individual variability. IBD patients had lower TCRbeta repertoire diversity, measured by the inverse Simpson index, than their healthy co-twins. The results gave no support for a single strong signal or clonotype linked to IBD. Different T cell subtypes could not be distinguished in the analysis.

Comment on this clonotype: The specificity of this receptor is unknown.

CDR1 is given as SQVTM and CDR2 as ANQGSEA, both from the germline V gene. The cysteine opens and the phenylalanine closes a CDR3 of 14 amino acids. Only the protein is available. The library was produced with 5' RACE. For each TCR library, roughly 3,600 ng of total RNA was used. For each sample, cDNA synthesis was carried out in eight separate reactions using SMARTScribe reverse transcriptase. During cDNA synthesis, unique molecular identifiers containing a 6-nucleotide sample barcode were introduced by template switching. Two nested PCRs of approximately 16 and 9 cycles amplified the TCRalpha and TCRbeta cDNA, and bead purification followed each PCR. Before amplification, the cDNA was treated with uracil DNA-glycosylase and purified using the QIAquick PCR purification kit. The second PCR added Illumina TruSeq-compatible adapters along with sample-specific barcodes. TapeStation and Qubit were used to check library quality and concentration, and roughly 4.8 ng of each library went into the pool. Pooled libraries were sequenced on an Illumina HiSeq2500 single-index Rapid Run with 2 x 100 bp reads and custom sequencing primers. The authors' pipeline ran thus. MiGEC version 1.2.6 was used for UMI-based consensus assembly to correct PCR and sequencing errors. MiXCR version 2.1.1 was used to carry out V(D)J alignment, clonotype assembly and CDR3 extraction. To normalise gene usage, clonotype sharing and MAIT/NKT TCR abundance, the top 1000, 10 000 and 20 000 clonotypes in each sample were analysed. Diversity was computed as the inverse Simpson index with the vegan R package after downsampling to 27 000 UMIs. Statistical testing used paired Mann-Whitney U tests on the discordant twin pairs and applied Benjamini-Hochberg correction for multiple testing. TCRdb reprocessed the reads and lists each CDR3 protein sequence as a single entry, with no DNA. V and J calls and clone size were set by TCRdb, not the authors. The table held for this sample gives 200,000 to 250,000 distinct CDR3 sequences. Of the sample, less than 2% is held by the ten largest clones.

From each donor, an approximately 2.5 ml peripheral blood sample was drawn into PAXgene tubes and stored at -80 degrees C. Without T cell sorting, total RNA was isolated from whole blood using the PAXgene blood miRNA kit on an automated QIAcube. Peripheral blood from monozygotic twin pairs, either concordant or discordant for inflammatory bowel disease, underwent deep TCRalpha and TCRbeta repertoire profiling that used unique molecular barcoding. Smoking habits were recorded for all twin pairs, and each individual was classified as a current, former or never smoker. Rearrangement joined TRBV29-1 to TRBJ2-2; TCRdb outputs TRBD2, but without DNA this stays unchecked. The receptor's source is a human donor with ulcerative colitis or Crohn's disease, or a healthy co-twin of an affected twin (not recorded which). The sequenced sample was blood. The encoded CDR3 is CSVRSGELGGELFF.